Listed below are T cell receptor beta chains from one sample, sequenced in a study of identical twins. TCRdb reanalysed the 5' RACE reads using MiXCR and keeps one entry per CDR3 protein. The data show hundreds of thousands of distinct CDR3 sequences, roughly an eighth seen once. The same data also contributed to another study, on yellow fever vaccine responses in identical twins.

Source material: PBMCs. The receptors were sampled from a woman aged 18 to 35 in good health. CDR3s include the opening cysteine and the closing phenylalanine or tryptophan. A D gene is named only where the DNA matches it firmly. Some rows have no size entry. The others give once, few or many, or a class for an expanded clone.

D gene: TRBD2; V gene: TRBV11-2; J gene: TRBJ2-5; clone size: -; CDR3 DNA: TGTGCCAGCAGCTTATATAGGACTAGCGGGGGTCCCGACCAAGAGACCCAGTACTTC; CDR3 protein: CASSLYRTSGGPDQETQYF
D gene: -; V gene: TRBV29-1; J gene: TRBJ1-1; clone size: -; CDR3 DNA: TGCAGCGTTGACGGGGGAGGGATCACTGAAGCTTTCTTT; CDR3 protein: CSVDGGGITEAFF
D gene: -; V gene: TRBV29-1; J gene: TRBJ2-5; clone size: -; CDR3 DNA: TGCAGCGCTGGACAGAAAGAGACCCAGTACTTC; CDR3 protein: CSAGQKETQYF
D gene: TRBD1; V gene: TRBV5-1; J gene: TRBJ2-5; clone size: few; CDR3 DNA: TGCGCCAGCAGCCACTTGACAGGGATAGGGAGAAAGACCCAGTACTTC; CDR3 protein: CASSHLTGIGRKTQYF
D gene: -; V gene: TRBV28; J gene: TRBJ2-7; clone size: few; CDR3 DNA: TGTGCCAGCACGGGCGGGAACTCCTACGAGCAGTACTTC; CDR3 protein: CASTGGNSYEQYF
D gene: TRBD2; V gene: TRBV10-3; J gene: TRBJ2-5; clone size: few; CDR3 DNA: TGTGCCACGGGGGGGACGGGAACGGTTCAAGAGACCCAGTACTTC; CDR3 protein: CATGGTGTVQETQYF
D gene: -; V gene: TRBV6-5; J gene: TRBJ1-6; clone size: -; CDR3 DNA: TGTGCCAGCAGTTACGGGGGGGGAGTTCGAGATTCACCCCTCCACTTT; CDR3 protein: CASSYGGGVRDSPLHF
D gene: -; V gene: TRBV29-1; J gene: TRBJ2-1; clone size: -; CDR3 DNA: TGCAGCGTTGAGGGTGCCGGGGGGCGAAGCTATGAGCAGTTCTTC; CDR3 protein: CSVEGAGGRSYEQFF
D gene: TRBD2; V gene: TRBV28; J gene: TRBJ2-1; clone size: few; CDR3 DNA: TGTGCCAGCAGTTTACGTCCGATGGGACTAGCGGGGGGGCAGCAGTTCTTC; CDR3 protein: CASSLRPMGLAGGQQFF
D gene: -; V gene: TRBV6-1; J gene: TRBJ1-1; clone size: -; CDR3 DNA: TGTGCCAGCAGACCCACAGGGTATTTTGAAGCTTTCTTT; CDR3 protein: CASRPTGYFEAFF
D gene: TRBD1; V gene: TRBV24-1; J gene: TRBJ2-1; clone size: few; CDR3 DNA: TGTGCCACCAGTGACGCAACCGGGACAGGGGTATACAATGAGCAGTTCTTC; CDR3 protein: CATSDATGTGVYNEQFF
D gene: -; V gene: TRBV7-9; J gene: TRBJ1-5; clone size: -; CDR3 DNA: TGTGCCAGCAGCTTCGGCAGGGATAATAGCAATCAGCCCCAGCATTTT; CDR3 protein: CASSFGRDNSNQPQHF
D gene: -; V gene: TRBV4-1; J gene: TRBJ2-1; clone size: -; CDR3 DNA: TGCGCCAGCAGCCAAACGCGTCGGAATGAGCAGTTCTTC; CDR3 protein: CASSQTRRNEQFF
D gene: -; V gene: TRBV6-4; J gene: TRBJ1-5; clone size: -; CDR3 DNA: TGTGCCAGCATCAGCAATCAGCCCCAGCATTTT; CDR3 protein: CASISNQPQHF
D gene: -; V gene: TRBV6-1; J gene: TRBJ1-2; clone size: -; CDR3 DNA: TGTGCCAGCAGCCACAGTCGCGCTAACTATGGCTACACCTTC; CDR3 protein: CASSHSRANYGYTF
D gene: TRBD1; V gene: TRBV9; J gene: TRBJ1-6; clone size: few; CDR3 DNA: TGTGCCAGCAGCGGAGGGACAGGGCAACATTCACCCCTCCACTTT; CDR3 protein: CASSGGTGQHSPLHF
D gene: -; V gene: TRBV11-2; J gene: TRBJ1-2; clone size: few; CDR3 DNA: TGTGCCAGCAGCTCAGCGGGGTCAGGAGGCTACACCTTC; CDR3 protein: CASSSAGSGGYTF
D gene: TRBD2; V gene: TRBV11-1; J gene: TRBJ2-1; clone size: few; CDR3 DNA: TGTGCCAGCAGCCCAAGCCCCCTAGCGGGGCGGGATGAGCAGTTCTTC; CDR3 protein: CASSPSPLAGRDEQFF
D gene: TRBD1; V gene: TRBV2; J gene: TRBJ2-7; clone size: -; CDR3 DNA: TGTGCCAGCATAGAGGGGACAGGGATCTACGAGCAGTACTTC; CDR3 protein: CASIEGTGIYEQYF
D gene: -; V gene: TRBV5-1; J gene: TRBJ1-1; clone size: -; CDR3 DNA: TGCGCCAGCAGCTTGGAGGCCCAATTGAACACTGAAGCTTTCTTT; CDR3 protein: CASSLEAQLNTEAFF
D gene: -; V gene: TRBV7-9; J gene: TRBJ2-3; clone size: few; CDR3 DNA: TGTGCCAGCAGCCCATCGATCGTGAAGACAGATACGCAGTATTTT; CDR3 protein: CASSPSIVKTDTQYF
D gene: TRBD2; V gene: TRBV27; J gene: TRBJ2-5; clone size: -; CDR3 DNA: TGTGCCAGCAGTCCGGGCTTCGGGCTAGCGGGAGCCTCGGGGACCCAGTACTTC; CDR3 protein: CASSPGFGLAGASGTQYF
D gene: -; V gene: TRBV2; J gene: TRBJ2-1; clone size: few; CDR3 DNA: TGTGCCAGCGACCCTCCGGACAGCTACAATGAGCAGTTCTTC; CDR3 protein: CASDPPDSYNEQFF
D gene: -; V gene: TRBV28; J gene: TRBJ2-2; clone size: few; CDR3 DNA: TGTGCCAGCAGACCTTTTTTTGGGTCTCCCGGGGAGCTGTTTTTT; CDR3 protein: CASRPFFGSPGELFF
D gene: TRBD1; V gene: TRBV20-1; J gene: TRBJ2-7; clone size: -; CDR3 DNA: TGCAGTGCAGAAAGGACAGGGGTCTACGAGCAGTACTTC; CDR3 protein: CSAERTGVYEQYF
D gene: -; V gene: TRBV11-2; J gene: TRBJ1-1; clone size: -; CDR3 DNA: TGTGCCAGCAGCTTTACCGTAGGGGCCCTGAACACTGAAGCTTTCTTT; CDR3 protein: CASSFTVGALNTEAFF
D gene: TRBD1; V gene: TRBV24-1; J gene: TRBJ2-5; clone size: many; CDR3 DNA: TGTGCCACCAGTGATTTGCCCCGACAGGGCAAAGAGACCCAGTACTTC; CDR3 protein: CATSDLPRQGKETQYF